This T cell receptor beta chain was sequenced for a study of blood T cell repertoires in COVID-19. Study processing details: Amplification with reference gene primers provided the estimates of nucleated cell counts. Clones were read by immunoSEQ multiplex PCR, and TCRdb kept only the in-frame ones, dropping some. V and J calls and clone size come straight from that table; D and trimming were deduced from the DNA. The sample has 400,000 to 500,000 clones, around nine tenths seen once. The CDR3 is made up of 16 amino acids. CDR1 and CDR2 (germline): SGHNT, YYREEE (reference sequence). With 4 bases removed from V and 2 bases from J, the gap between germline ends came to 16 bases.

Input material: PBMCs or T cells enriched from blood (not recorded which). This sequence was found in a woman in her forties who had recovered from COVID-19. V is TRBV5-4 and J is TRBJ2-1, with D perhaps TRBD2 (6 bases). CDR3 in DNA: TGTGCCAGCAGCACCGGAAGCGGGCGGACCTACAATGAGCAGTTCTTC. It translates to CASSTGSGRTYNEQFF.